This is a list of T cell receptor beta chains from one sample in a study of graft-versus-host responses after intestinal transplantation. Sequenced by immunoSEQ multiplex PCR; TCRdb stores in-frame clones only, minus some. The sample yields about 23,000 clones, roughly 44% seen once. The specimen was alloreactive CD8+ T cells from a mixed lymphocyte reaction culture, collected before transplantation. Every receptor here comes from a human patient who was an organ donor for intestinal transplantation. Each CDR3 is given with its conserved first and last residue. Fields, in order: D gene, clone size, V gene, J gene, CDR3 DNA, CDR3 protein. A D gene is named only where the DNA matches it firmly. Expanded clones are given a class, and other clones once, few, many or no size at all.

.,.,TRBV30,TRBJ2-7,TGTGCCTGGAGTGTAAGTCCTATAGCGCAGTACTTC,CAWSVSPIAQYF
TRBD1,.,TRBV4-3,TRBJ2-7,TGCGCCAGCAGCCTGGACAGGTCCGTCGAGCAGTACTTC,CASSLDRSVEQYF
.,medium-sized,TRBV4-1,TRBJ2-7,TGCGCCAGCAGCCAAGGAGGGGGGCGCGAGCAGTACTTC,CASSQGGGREQYF
TRBD1,few,TRBV5-1,TRBJ1-2,TGCGCCAGCAGTTCCGGGACAGACGAGAACTACACCTTC,CASSSGTDENYTF
.,few,TRBV29-1,TRBJ2-1,TGCAGCGTTGAGGGCCTAGGGGGGCCCCCCTACAATGAGCAGTTCTTC,CSVEGLGGPPYNEQFF
.,few,TRBV18,TRBJ2-7,TGTGCCAGCTCACCGATCCCCGCTCAGGCTTCCTCCTACGAGCAGTACTTC,CASSPIPAQASSYEQYF
TRBD1,few,TRBV29-1,TRBJ2-5,TGCAGCGTCTGGACAGGGGGCGAAGAGACCCAGTACTTC,CSVWTGGEETQYF
.,.,TRBV7-9,TRBJ2-7,TGTGCCAGCAGACCTCAGGACACCTCCTACGAGCAGTACTTC,CASRPQDTSYEQYF
.,.,TRBV2,TRBJ2-3,TGTGCCAGCAGTGATTCAGGGCCTGGCACAGATACGCAGTATTTT,CASSDSGPGTDTQYF
.,.,TRBV11-2,TRBJ1-1,TGTGCCAGCAGCTTAGCGTCAGCTGAAGCTTTCTTT,CASSLASAEAFF
TRBD1,.,TRBV7-9,TRBJ2-7,TGTGCCAGCAGCTTACCAATCAGGGGGCTACTCTACCAATGGGAGCAGTACTTC,CASSLPIRGLLYQWEQYF
.,.,TRBV10-3,TRBJ2-7,TGTGCCATCAGCGGGGTCCTCAATCCCTACGAGCAGTACTTC,CAISGVLNPYEQYF
.,.,TRBV27,TRBJ2-2,TGTGCCAGCAGTTTAACAGGGAACACCGGGGAGCTGTTTTTT,CASSLTGNTGELFF
TRBD1,.,TRBV7-9,TRBJ1-2,TGTGCCAGCAGCCCAACCGGGACAGGATTCGGCTACACCTTC,CASSPTGTGFGYTF
.,once,TRBV4-1,TRBJ2-7,TGCGCCAGCAGTCGAAACTTCCTCAGGGCTAAAAGGCCCTACGAGCAGTACTTC,CASSRNFLRAKRPYEQYF
.,.,TRBV6-5,TRBJ2-5,TGTGCCAGCAGACTCCAGGGGGGTTACCAAGAGACCCAGTACTTC,CASRLQGGYQETQYF
.,.,TRBV5-6,TRBJ2-7,TGTGCCAGCAGCTTGTTCTGGTACTCCTACGAGCAGTACTTC,CASSLFWYSYEQYF
.,.,TRBV13,TRBJ1-1,TGTGCCAGCAGGGGTAGTGGCACTGAAGCTTTCTTT,CASRGSGTEAFF
.,few,TRBV19,TRBJ1-2,TGTGCCAGTAGCCCCTTAGAGGTCGCTAACTATGGCTACACCTTC,CASSPLEVANYGYTF
TRBD2,.,TRBV5-1,TRBJ2-3,TGCGCCAGCAGCTGGAGCGGGGGAATCACAGATACGCAGTATTTT,CASSWSGGITDTQYF